The clone carrying this T cell receptor beta chain was seen more than once but under ten times. Losses at the gene ends were 4 bases for V and 0 bases for J; bases not matched to a gene: 2. Germline assignment: CDR1 SGHRS and CDR2 YFSETQ. This CDR3 is built from 16 residues. The sample belongs to a study of response to subunit inactivated influenza vaccine. TCRdb passed the RT-PCR reads through MiXCR, listing each CDR3 protein once. The sample contains 500,000 to 600,000 distinct CDR3 sequences, approximately 7.1% of which appear only once. The gene calls are TRBV5-1 and TRBJ2-3, with 13 bases matching TRBD2. The input for sequencing was PBMCs from blood, taken around 25 months after vaccination. This sequence was found in a man between 50 and 70 years old who received an inactivated influenza vaccine. The CDR3 is CASSMGLAGSTDTQYF. CDR3 DNA: TGCGCCAGCAGCATGGGACTAGCGGGAAGCACAGATACGCAGTATTTT. The variable domain in full, with the rest retrieved from reference TRBV5-1 and TRBJ2-3, is KAGVTQTPRYLIKTRGQQVTLSCSPISGHRSVSWYQQTPGQGLQFLFEYFSETQRNKGNFPGRFSGRQFSNSRSEMNVSTLELGDSALYLCASSMGLAGSTDTQYFGPGTRLTVL.